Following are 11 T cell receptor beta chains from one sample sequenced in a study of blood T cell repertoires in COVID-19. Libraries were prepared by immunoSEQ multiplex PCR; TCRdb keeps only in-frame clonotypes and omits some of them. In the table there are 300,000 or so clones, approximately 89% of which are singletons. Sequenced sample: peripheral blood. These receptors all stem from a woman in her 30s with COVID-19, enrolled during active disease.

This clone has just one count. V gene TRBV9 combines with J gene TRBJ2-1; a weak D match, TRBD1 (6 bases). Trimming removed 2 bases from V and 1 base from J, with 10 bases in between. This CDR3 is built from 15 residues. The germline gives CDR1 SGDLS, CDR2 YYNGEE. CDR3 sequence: CASSVGDRSYNEQFF. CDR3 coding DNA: TGTGCCAGCAGCGTGGGCGACAGGTCCTACAATGAGCAGTTCTTC.

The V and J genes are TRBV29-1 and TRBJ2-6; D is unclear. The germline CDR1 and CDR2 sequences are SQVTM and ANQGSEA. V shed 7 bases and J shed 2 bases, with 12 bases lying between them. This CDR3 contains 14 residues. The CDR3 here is CSALEVAGANVLTF. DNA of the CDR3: TGCAGCGCGCTTGAGGTTGCTGGGGCCAACGTCCTGACTTTC.

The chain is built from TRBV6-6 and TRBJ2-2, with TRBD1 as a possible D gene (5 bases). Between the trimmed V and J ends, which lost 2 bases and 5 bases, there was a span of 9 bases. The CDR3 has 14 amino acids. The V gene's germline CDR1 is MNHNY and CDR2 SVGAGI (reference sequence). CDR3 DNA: TGTGCCAGCAGTTACGTCAGGGTAACCGGGGAGCTGTTTTTT. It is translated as CASSYVRVTGELFF.

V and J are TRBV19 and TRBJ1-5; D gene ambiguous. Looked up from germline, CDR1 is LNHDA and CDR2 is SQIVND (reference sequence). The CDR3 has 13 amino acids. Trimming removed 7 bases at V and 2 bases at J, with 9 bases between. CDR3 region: CASTAGGNQPQHF. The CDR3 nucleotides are TGTGCCAGTACGGCGGGTGGCAATCAGCCCCAGCATTTT.

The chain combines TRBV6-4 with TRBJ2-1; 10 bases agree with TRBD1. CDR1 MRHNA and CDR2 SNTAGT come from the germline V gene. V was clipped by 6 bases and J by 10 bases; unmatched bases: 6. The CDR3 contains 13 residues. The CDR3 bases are TGTGCCAGCAGCAAGACAGGGGGCCGGGAGCAGTTCTTC. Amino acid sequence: CASSKTGGREQFF.

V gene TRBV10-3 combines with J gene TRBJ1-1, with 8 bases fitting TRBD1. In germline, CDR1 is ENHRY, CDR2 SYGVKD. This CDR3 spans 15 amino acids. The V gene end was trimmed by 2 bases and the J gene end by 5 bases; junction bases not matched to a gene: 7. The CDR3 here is CAISEGTGGWTEAFF. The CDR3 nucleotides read TGTGCCATCAGTGAGGGAACAGGGGGGTGGACTGAAGCTTTCTTT.

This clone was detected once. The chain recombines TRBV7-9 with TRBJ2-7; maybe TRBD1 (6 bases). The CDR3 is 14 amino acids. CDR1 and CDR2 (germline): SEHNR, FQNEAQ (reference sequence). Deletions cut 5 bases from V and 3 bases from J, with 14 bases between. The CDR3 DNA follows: TGTGCCAGCAGCCTAACAGGGATCAGCTACGAGCAGTACTTC. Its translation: CASSLTGISYEQYF.

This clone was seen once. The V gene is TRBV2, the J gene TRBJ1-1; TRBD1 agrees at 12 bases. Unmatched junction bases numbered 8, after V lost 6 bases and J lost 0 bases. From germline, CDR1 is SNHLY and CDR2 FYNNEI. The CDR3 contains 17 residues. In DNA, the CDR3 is TGTGCCAGCAGGGGACAGGGGGCGCAAGGAATGAACACTGAAGCTTTCTTT. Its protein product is CASRGQGAQGMNTEAFF.

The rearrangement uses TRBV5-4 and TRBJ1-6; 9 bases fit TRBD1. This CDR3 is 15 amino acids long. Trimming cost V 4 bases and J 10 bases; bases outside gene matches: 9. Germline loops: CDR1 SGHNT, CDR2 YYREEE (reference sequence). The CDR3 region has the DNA TGTGCCAGCAGCCTCGGGACAGGGATAGACTCACCCCTCCACTTT. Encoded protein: CASSLGTGIDSPLHF. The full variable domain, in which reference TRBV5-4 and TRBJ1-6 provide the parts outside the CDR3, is ETGVTQSPTHLIKTRGQQVTLRCSSQSGHNTVSWYQQALGQGPQFIFQYYREEENGRGNFPPRFSGLQFPNYSSELNVNALELDDSALYLCASSLGTGIDSPLHFGNGTRLTVT.

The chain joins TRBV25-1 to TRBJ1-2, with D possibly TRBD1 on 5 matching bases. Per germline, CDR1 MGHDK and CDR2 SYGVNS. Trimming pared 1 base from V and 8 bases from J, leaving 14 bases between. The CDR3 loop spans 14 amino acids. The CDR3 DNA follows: TGTGCCAGCAGTGAATTGGACATCTTGGTCGGCTACACCTTC. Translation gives CASSELDILVGYTF.

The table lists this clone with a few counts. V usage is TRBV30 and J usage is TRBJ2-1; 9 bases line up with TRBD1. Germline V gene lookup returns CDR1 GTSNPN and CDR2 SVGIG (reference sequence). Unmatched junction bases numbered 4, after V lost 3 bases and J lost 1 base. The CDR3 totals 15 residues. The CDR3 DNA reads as TGTGCCTGGAGCCCGGGACAGGGATCCTACAATGAGCAGTTCTTC. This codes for CAWSPGQGSYNEQFF.